The TCR beta chain described here comes from a study of T cell repertoires in cytomegalovirus infection. A few counts support this clonotype. CDR1 MNHEY and CDR2 SVGEGT come from the germline V gene. This CDR3 has 14 amino acids. V gave up 2 bases and J gave up 4 bases, with 12 bases separating them. Using its own MiXCR run on the reads, TCRdb lists one record per CDR3 protein. The sample includes about 240,000 distinct CDR3 sequences, around 12% of them seen just once. The TCR sequence derives from a human donor in good health (CMV status not recorded). Some clones in this sample may be carry-over from other donors' samples. The V and J genes are TRBV6-2 or TRBV6-3 and TRBJ2-7, with TRBD2 as a possible D gene (6 bases). The sample comprised PBMCs. The CDR3 spells CASSYPGGTYEQYF. The CDR3 DNA follows: TGTGCCAGCAGTTACCCCGGCGGGACGTACGAGCAGTACTTC.